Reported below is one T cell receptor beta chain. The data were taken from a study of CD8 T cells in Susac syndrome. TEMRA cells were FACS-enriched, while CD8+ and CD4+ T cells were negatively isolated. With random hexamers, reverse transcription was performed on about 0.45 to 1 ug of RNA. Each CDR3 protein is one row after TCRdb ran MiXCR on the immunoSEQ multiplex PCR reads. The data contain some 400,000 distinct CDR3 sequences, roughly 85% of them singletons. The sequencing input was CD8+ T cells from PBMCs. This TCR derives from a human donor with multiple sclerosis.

The CDR3 region is CASSSITDPSHGALHF. The CDR3 DNA follows: TGTGCCAGCAGCTCGATAACGGACCCTTCTCACGGGGCCCTCCACTTT. The rearrangement joins TRBV11-2 to TRBJ1-6; no reliable D call. The CDR3 covers 16 residues. The germline V and J ends were trimmed by 4 bases and 14 bases, with 24 bases remaining between them. CDR1 and CDR2 (germline): SGHAT, FQNNGV.